Listed here are 21 T cell receptor beta chains from one sample, sequenced in a study of graft-versus-host responses after intestinal transplantation. Using immunoSEQ multiplex PCR, the repertoire was profiled, and TCRdb retains in-frame clones only, with some absent. The sample carries about 86,000 clones, around 90% recorded once. Their antigens are not known. The sample here was unstimulated CD4+ T cells sorted from spleen or lymph node cells, taken before transplant. These receptors were taken from a human donor who was the organ donor for an intestinal transplant.

The rearrangement uses TRBV19 and TRBJ1-5; tentatively, D is TRBD1 (6 bases). Germline loops: CDR1 LNHDA, CDR2 SQIVND (reference sequence). The CDR3 runs 14 residues. Trimming stripped 5 bases from V and 11 bases from J, with 19 bases between. Written as DNA, the CDR3 is TGTGCCAGTAGTCCCCAGGACAGTACTGGTTCCCAGCATTTT. Its translation: CASSPQDSTGSQHF.

V gene TRBV10-3 combines with J gene TRBJ2-7; 8 bases fit TRBD1. V shed 10 bases and J 4 bases; nucleotides not matched to a gene: 6. The CDR3 consists of 12 residues. CDR1 is ENHRY and CDR2 is SYGVKD in the germline V gene. DNA of the CDR3: TGTGCCACCTCAGGGGGCGATTACGAGCAGTACTTC. This translates into CATSGGDYEQYF.

This clone was detected once. This chain connects TRBV2 to TRBJ2-1; TRBD2 aligns across 11 bases. V shed 8 bases and J 8 bases; nucleotides not matched to a gene: 11. The CDR3 runs 15 residues. The V gene's germline CDR1 is SNHLY and CDR2 FYNNEI. The CDR3 DNA follows: TGTGCCAGCTGGGCCGGGACTAGCGGTGGGGATGAGCAGTTCTTC. Encoded protein: CASWAGTSGGDEQFF.

This CDR3 is CASSLTGLAGAGRETQYF. CDR3 coding DNA: TGTGCCAGCAGCTTAACCGGGCTAGCGGGAGCGGGGAGGGAGACCCAGTACTTC. The rearrangement links TRBV7-3 to TRBJ2-5; TRBD2 matches at 10 bases. Germline values: CDR1 SGHTA, CDR2 FQGTGA. Germline trimming cut 0 bases from V and 5 bases from J; bases unmatched to any gene: 12. The CDR3 is 18 amino acids.

The CDR3 DNA reads TGTGCCAGCAGCCCCCGGGGGGATAGCTACACCTTC. It codes for CASSPRGDSYTF. The J gene is TRBJ1-2, the V gene TRBV11-3; tentatively, D is TRBD1 (5 bases). The CDR3 runs to 12 residues. Trimming shortened V by 5 bases and J by 9 bases, and 13 bases separated the two germline ends. CDR1 SGHNT and CDR2 YENEEA come from the germline V gene.

V is TRBV7-2 and J is TRBJ2-3, with 11 bases lining up with TRBD2. The CDR3 runs to 17 residues. The germline CDR1 and CDR2 sequences are SGHTA and FQGNSA. The ends lost 5 bases at V and 2 bases at J; junction bases unmatched: 9. CDR3 protein: CASSLYGTSGLTDTQYF. The CDR3 DNA reads TGTGCCAGCAGCCTATACGGGACTAGCGGCCTCACAGATACGCAGTATTTT.

The chain is built from TRBV5-6 and TRBJ2-3, with D possibly being TRBD2 (5 bases). The CDR3 consists of 14 residues. Germline loops: CDR1 SGHDT, CDR2 YYEEEE. V dropped 2 bases and J dropped 3 bases, with 10 bases sitting between them. The CDR3 spells CASSFFAGTDTQYF. The DNA for the CDR3 is TGTGCCAGCAGCTTCTTCGCGGGTACAGATACGCAGTATTTT.

The V and J genes are TRBV28 and TRBJ1-1; no definite D call. The CDR3 spans 12 residues. The V end lost 7 bases, the J end lost 1 base, and 7 bases lay between the germline ends. The germline CDR1 and CDR2 sequences are MDHEN and SYDVKM. CDR3 amino acids: CASIDWNTEAFF. In DNA, the CDR3 is TGTGCCAGCATTGACTGGAACACTGAAGCTTTCTTT.

The V call is TRBV27, the J call TRBJ1-2; D is undetermined. The CDR3 is 18 amino acids. Trimming removed 2 bases from V and 2 bases from J, with 21 bases in between. Germline CDR1 reads MNHEY; CDR2 reads SMNVEV (reference sequence). Written as DNA, the CDR3 is TGTGCCAGCAGTTTAGGTGGGCAGCCGATCGACACCAACTATGGCTACACCTTC. Its translation: CASSLGGQPIDTNYGYTF.

The chain combines TRBV28 with TRBJ2-1; TRBD1 agrees at 9 bases. The germline V gene has CDR1 MDHEN and CDR2 SYDVKM. The ends lost 5 bases at V and 9 bases at J; junction bases unmatched: 5. The CDR3 covers 13 residues. The CDR3 is CASSRQGEIEQFF. DNA for the CDR3: TGTGCCAGCAGTCGACAGGGGGAAATTGAGCAGTTCTTC.

The sample holds one count of this clone. At one of its ends the junction is not consistent with the germline gene, which may arise from a read error. This rearrangement joins TRBV7-7 to TRBJ2-1; 10 positions agree with TRBD2. CDR3 size: 15 residues. Germline V gene lookup returns CDR1 SSHAT and CDR2 FNYEAQ (reference sequence). The chain's CDR3 is CASSLAGASYNEQFF. CDR3 in DNA: TGTGCTAGCAGCCTAGCGGGGGCCTCCTACAATGAGCAGTTCTTC.

The chain links TRBV9 to TRBJ2-1, with TRBD2 identical over 9 bases. This CDR3 is 16 amino acids long. Germline CDR1 is SGDLS and CDR2 is YYNGEE. V dropped 0 bases and J dropped 3; count of bases not matched to a gene: 4. The CDR3 loop reads CASSVDDSGGYNEQFF. The CDR3 DNA is TGTGCCAGCAGCGTAGACGATAGCGGGGGCTACAATGAGCAGTTCTTC.

This chain joins TRBV5-4 and TRBJ2-7; no definite D call. The V and J ends lost 0 bases and 2 bases respectively, with 9 bases between them. Germline assignment: CDR1 SGHNT and CDR2 YYREEE (reference sequence). The CDR3 runs 14 residues. The DNA of the CDR3 is TGTGCCAGCAGCTTGGGACCGAGGCCCTACGAGCAGTACTTC. Its protein product is CASSLGPRPYEQYF.

This rearrangement joins TRBV28 to TRBJ2-2; TRBD2 matches 12 bases. V was pared by 6 bases and J by 4 bases, with 6 bases of the junction left unmatched. There are 16 residues in the CDR3. Looked up from germline, CDR1 is MDHEN and CDR2 is SYDVKM. CDR3 sequence reads: CASSQTSGRFTGELFF. The CDR3 DNA reads TGTGCCAGCAGCCAAACTAGCGGGAGGTTCACCGGGGAGCTGTTTTTT.

The rearrangement uses TRBV4-3 and TRBJ2-5; TRBD1 matches at 7 bases. Germline V gene data show CDR1 as LGHNA and CDR2 as YSLEER. The CDR3 has 13 amino acids. Trimming removed 7 bases from V and 3 bases from J; junction bases left unmatched: 5. The CDR3 sequence: CASTRGFEETQYF. The CDR3 DNA is TGCGCCAGCACCAGGGGGTTCGAAGAGACCCAGTACTTC.

V is TRBV5-1 and J is TRBJ1-4, with 7 nucleotides matching TRBD1. Germline CDR1 reads SGHRS; CDR2 reads YFSETQ. V lost 8 bases to trimming and J lost 14 bases; unmatched junction nucleotides: 3. The CDR3 length is 9 residues. The CDR3 here is CARDRVLFF. The CDR3 DNA reads TGCGCCAGAGACAGGGTCCTGTTTTTT.

V gene TRBV29-1 combines with J gene TRBJ2-5; 7 nucleotides line up with TRBD1. The CDR3 has 12 amino acids. CDR1 is SQVTM and CDR2 is ANQGSEA in the germline V gene. After removal of 6 bases from V and 1 base from J, the junction contained 2 bases not matched to a gene. CDR3 sequence (DNA): TGCAGCGTGGACAGGTCCCAAGAGACCCAGTACTTC. Protein product: CSVDRSQETQYF.

The chain links TRBV5-3 to TRBJ1-5, with 8 positions matching TRBD1. TRBV5-3 is given ORF status, its function remaining uncertain. This CDR3 has 16 residues. V gave up 3 bases and J gave up 0 bases; unmatched junction bases: 5. The CDR3 here is CARSSPGQGSNQPQHF. The CDR3, as DNA: TGTGCCAGAAGCTCTCCCGGACAGGGTAGCAATCAGCCCCAGCATTTT.

This clone was observed once. The J gene is TRBJ2-2, the V gene TRBV4-3; D gene ambiguous. CDR3 length: 15 amino acids. Trimming took 1 base from V and 0 from J, leaving 6 bases between them. The germline gives CDR1 LGHNA, CDR2 YSLEER. The CDR3 DNA is TGCGCCAGCAGCCAAGGGGCGACGAACACCGGGGAGCTGTTTTTT. It yields the protein CASSQGATNTGELFF.

A word on this clone: Other DNA sequences from this sample encode an identical CDR3 as well. The chain carries TRBV5-1 and TRBJ2-1, with 7 bases fitting TRBD1. CDR1 and CDR2 (germline): SGHRS, YFSETQ. There are 14 residues in the CDR3. After removal of 2 bases from V and 9 bases from J, the junction contained 8 bases not matched to a gene. In DNA form, the CDR3 reads TGCGCCAGCAGCTTAGACAGGGAATTCAGTGAGCAGTTCTTC. Its translation is CASSLDREFSEQFF.

This clone has more than one count but fewer than ten. This chain uses TRBV6-5 with TRBJ2-2, with no clear D. The CDR3 loop spans 13 amino acids. The V and J ends lost 5 bases and 7 bases respectively, with 11 bases between them. Per germline, CDR1 MNHEY and CDR2 SVGAGI. CDR3: CASSATHDGELFF. CDR3 nucleotide sequence: TGTGCCAGCAGTGCCACACACGACGGGGAGCTGTTTTTT.